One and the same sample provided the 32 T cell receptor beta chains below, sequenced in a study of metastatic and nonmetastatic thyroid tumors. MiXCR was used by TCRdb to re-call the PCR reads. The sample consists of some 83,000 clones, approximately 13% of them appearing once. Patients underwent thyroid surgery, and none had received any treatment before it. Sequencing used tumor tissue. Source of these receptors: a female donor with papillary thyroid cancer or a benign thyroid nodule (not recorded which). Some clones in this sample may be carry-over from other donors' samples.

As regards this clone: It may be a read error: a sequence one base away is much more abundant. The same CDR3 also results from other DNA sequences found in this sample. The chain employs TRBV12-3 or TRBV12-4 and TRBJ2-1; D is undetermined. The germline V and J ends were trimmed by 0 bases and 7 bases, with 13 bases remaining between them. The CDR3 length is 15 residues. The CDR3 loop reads CASSLAGPFWNEQFF. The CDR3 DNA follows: TGTGCCAGCAGTTTAGCTGGACCCTTTTGGAATGAGCAGTTCTTC.

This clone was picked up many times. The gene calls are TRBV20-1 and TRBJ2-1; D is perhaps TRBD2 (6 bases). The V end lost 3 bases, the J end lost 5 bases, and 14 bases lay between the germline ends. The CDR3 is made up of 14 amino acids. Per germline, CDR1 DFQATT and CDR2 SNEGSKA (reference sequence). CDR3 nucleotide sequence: TGCAGTGCTAGCAAATCTAGCGCCAACAATGAGCAGTTCTTC. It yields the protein CSASKSSANNEQFF.

The CDR3 spells CASSFSGRSYEQYF. CDR3 sequence (DNA): TGCGCCAGCAGCTTTAGCGGCCGCTCCTACGAGCAGTACTTC. The chain uses TRBV5-1 and TRBJ2-7; weak D call: TRBD2 (6 bases). The CDR3 length is 14 residues. CDR1 is SGHRS, CDR2 YFSETQ, per germline. Between the trimmed V and J ends, which lost 2 bases and 0 bases, there was a span of 9 bases.

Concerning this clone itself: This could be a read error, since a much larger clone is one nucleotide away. CDR3 sequence: CASSDTPGPGVTQYF. CDR3 nucleotide sequence: TGTGCCAGCAGTGACACGCCGGGCCCGGGGGTTACGCAGTATTTT. The chain combines TRBV6-4 with TRBJ2-3; TRBD2 might be the D (6 bases). Germline values: CDR1 MRHNA, CDR2 SNTAGT. Trimming removed 2 bases at V and 8 bases at J, with 17 bases between. The CDR3 spans 15 residues.

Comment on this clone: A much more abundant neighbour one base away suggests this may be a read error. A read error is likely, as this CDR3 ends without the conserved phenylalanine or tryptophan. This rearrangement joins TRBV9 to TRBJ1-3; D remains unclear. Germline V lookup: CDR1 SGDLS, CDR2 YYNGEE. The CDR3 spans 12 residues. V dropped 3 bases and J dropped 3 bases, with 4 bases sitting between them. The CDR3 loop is CASSGGGNTIYS. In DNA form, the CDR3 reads TGTGCCAGCAGCGGTGGTGGAAACACCATATATTCT.

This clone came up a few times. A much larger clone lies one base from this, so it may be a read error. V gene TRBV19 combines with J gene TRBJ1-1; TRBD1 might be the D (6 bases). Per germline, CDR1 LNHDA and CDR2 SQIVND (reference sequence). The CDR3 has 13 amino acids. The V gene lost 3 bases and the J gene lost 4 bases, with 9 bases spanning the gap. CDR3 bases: TGTGCCAGTAGTATCGGGGGCTCCACTGAAGCTTTCTTT. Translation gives CASSIGGSTEAFF.

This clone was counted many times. This CDR3 reads CASRAGQGADTQYF. In nucleotides, the CDR3 is TGCGCCAGCAGGGCTGGACAGGGAGCAGATACGCAGTATTTT. This sequence joins TRBV5-1 and TRBJ2-3; 8 nucleotides agree with TRBD1. J lost 4 bases, V lost 5 bases, and 6 bases had no gene match. CDR3 length: 14 residues. The germline V gene has CDR1 SGHRS and CDR2 YFSETQ.

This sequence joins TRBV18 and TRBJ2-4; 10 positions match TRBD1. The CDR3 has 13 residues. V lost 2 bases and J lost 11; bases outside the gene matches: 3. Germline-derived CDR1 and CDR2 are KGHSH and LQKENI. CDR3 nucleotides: TGTGCCAGCTCACCAGGGACAGGGGCCTTTCAGTACTTC. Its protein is CASSPGTGAFQYF.

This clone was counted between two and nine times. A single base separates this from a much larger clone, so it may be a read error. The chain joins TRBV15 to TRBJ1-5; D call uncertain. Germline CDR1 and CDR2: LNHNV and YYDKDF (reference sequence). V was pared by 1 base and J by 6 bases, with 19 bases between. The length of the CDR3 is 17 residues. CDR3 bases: TGTGCCACCAGCAGAGGTTTGAAGGGAGGAACTAGTCAGCCCCAGCATTTT. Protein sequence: CATSRGLKGGTSQPQHF.

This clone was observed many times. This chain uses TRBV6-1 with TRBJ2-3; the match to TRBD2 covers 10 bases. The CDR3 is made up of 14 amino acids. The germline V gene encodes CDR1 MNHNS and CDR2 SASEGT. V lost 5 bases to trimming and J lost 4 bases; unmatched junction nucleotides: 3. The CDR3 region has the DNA TGTGCCAGCAGTAAGCGGGAGGGCCCAGATACGCAGTATTTT. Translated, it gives CASSKREGPDTQYF.

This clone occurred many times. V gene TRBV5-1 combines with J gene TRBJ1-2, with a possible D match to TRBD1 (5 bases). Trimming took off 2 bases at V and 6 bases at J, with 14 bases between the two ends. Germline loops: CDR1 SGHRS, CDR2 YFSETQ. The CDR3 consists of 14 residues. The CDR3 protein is CASSLIGQGNGYTF. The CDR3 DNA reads TGCGCCAGCAGCTTAATTGGGCAGGGCAATGGCTACACCTTC.

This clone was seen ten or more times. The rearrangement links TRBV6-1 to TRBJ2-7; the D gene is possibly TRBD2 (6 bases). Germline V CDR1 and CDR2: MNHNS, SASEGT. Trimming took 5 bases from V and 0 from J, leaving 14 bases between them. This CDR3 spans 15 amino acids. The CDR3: CASSLLSGASYEQYF. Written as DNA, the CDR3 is TGTGCCAGCAGTCTTCTTAGCGGAGCCTCCTACGAGCAGTACTTC.

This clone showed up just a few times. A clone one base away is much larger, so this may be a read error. CDR3 DNA sequence: TGTGCCAGCAGCTCCCAGTCTGGAGTACGGGAGACCCAGTACTTC. It specifies CASSSQSGVRETQYF. The J gene is TRBJ2-5, the V gene TRBV7-3; no clear D gene. CDR1 SGHTA and CDR2 FQGTGA come from the germline V gene. CDR3 size: 15 residues. V lost 4 bases and J lost 5, with 17 bases in between.

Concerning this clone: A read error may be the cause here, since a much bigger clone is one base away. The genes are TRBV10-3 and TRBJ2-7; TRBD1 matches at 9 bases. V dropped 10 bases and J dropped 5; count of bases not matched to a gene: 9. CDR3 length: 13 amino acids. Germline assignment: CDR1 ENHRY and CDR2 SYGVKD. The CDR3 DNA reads TGTGCCACCGCGGGACAGGGATCCGACGAGCAGTACTTC. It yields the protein CATAGQGSDEQYF.

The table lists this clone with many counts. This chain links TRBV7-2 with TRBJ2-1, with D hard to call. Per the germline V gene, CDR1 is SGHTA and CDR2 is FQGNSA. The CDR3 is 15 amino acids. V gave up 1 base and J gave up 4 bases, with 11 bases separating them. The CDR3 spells CASSLVRRIYNEQFF. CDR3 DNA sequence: TGTGCCAGCAGCTTAGTTAGGCGGATATACAATGAGCAGTTCTTC.

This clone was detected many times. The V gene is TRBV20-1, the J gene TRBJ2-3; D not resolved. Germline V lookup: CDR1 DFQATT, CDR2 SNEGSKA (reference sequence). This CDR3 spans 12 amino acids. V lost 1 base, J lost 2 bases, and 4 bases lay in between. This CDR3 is CSARAFTDTQYF. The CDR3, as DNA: TGCAGTGCTAGAGCTTTCACAGATACGCAGTATTTT.

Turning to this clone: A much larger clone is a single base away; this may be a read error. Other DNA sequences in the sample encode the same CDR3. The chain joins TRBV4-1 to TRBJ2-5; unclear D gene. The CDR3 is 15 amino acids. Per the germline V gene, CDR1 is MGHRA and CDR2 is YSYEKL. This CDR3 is CASSQDFWREETQYF. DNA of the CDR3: TGCGCCAGCAGCCAAGATTTCTGGCGAGAAGAGACTCAGTACTTC.

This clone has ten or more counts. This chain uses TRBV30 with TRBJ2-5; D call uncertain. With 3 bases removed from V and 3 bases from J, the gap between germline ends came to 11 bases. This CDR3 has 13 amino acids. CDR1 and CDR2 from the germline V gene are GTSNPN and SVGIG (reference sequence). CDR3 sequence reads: CAWSVTRKETQYF. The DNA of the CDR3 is TGTGCCTGGAGCGTCACCAGGAAAGAGACCCAGTACTTC.

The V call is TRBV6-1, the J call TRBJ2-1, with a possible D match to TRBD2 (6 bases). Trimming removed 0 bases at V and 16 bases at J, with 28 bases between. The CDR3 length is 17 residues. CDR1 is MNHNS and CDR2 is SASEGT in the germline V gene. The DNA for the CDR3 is TGTGCCAGCAGTGAAGCTCTGGAGCCCACCTCCCAACCGGGAGCTTTCTTC. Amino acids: CASSEALEPTSQPGAFF.

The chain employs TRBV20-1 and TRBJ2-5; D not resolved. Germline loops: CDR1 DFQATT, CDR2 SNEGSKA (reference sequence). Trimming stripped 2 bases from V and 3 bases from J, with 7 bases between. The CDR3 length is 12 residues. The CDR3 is CSARRSEETQYF. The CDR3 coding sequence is TGCAGTGCTAGAAGATCAGAAGAGACCCAGTACTTC.

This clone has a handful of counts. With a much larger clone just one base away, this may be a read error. The CDR3 DNA reads TGCAGTGCTAGGGACCGACAGGGGGCCTGCGGGGAGCTGTTTTTT. Protein: CSARDRQGACGELFF. The rearrangement uses TRBV20-1 and TRBJ2-2; 10 positions agree with TRBD1. Germline V gene data show CDR1 as DFQATT and CDR2 as SNEGSKA (reference sequence). J was trimmed by 7 bases and V by 3 bases; bases with no gene match: 8. The CDR3 runs to 15 residues.

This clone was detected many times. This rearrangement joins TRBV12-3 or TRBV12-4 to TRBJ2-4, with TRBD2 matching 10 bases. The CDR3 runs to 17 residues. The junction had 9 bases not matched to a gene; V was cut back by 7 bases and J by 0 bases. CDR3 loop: CASTHLAGATAKNIQYF. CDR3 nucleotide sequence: TGTGCCAGCACCCATCTAGCGGGGGCTACAGCCAAAAACATTCAGTACTTC.

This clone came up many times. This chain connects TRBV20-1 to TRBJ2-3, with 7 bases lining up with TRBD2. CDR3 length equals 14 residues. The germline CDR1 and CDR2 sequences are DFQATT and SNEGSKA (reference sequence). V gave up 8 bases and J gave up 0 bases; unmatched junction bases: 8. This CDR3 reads CSLGRRESTDTQYF. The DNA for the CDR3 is TGCAGTTTAGGGAGGCGGGAGAGCACAGATACGCAGTATTTT.

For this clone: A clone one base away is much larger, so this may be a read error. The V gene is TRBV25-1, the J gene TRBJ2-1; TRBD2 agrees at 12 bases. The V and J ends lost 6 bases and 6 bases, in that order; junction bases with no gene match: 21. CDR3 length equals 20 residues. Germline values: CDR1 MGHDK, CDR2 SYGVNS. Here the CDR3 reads CASSLRLAGALSSRGNEQFF. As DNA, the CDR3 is TGTGCCAGCAGCCTCCGACTAGCGGGAGCCCTGTCCTCCCGAGGCAATGAGCAGTTCTTC. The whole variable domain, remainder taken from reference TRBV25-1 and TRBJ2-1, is EADIYQTPRYLVIGTGKKITLECSQTMGHDKMYWYQQDPGMELHLIHYSYGVNSTEKGDLSSESTVSRIRTEHFPLTLESARPSHTSQYLCASSLRLAGALSSRGNEQFFGPGTRLTVL.

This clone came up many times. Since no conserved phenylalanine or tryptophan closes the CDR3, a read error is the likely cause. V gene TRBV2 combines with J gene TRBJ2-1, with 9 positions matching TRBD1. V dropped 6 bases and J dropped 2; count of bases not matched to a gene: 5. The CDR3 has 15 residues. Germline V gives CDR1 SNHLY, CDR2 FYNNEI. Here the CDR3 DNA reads TGTGCCAGCAGACTGGGACAGGGTCCCTACAATGAGCAGTTCCTC. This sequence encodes CASRLGQGPYNEQFL.

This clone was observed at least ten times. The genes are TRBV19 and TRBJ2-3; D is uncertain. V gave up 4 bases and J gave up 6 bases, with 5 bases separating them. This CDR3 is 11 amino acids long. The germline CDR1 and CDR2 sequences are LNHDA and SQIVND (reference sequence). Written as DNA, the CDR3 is TGTGCCAGTAGTAATTTGGATACGCAGTATTTT. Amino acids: CASSNLDTQYF. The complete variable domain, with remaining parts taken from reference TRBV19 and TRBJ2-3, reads DGGITQSPKYLFRKEGQNVTLSCEQNLNHDAMYWYRQDPGQGLRLIYYSQIVNDFQKGDIAEGYSVSREKKESFPLTVTSAQKNPTAFYLCASSNLDTQYFGPGTRLTVL.

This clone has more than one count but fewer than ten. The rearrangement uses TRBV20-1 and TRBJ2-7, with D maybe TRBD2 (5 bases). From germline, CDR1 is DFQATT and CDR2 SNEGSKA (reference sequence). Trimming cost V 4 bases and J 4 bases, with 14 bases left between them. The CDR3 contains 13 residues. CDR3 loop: CSANELELYEQYF. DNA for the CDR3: TGCAGTGCTAACGAACTAGAACTATACGAGCAGTACTTC.

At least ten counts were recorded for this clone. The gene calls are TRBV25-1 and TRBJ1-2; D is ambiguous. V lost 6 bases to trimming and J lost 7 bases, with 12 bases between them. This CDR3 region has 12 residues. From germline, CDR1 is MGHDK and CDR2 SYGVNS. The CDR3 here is CASRQAEFGYTF. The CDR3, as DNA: TGTGCCAGCAGGCAGGCTGAGTTTGGCTACACCTTC.

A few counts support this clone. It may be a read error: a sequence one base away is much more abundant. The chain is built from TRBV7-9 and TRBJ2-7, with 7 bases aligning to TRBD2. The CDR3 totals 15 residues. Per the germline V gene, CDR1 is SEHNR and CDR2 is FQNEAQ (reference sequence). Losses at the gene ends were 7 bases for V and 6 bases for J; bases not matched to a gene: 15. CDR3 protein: CASTLGGFGTCEQYF. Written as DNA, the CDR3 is TGTGCCAGCACCCTGGGAGGGTTCGGCACCTGCGAGCAGTACTTC.

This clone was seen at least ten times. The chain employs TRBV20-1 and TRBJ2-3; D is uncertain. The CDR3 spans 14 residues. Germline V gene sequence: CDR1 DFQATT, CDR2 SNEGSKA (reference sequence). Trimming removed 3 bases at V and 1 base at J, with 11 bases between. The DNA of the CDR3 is TGCAGTGCTAGTAGTGGTGGGGGCACAGATACGCAGTATTTT. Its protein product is CSASSGGGTDTQYF.

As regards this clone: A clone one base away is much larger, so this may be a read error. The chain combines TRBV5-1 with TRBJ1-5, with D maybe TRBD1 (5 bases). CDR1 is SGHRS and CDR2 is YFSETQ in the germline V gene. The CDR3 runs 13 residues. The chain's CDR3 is CVSRRGQGQPQHF. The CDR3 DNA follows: TGCGTCAGCAGACGGGGTCAGGGTCAGCCCCAGCATTTT.

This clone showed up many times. CDR3 protein: CASTPGLAGRDTQYF. CDR3 sequence (DNA): TGCGCCAGTACTCCGGGACTAGCGGGAAGGGATACGCAGTATTTT. The chain combines TRBV5-1 with TRBJ2-3, with 13 nucleotides matching TRBD2. The germline V gene has CDR1 SGHRS and CDR2 YFSETQ. The CDR3 contains 15 residues. After removal of 8 bases from V and 6 bases from J, the junction contained 9 bases not matched to a gene.